The TCR beta chain under discussion was sequenced for a study of immune evolution from preneoplasia to lung adenocarcinoma. Study-wide results and caveats: Clonality was highest in normal lung, lower in later-stage lesions apparently. From normal lung to invasive adenocarcinoma, top clone frequencies appeared to decrease.

Resections took place in Japan or China from the mid-2010s to the late 2010s. Premalignant or tumor cells were enriched by macro-dissection after pathologic assessment. Sequencing was performed with immunoSEQ multiplex PCR; in TCRdb, only in-frame clones are kept and a portion is missing. The top ten clones hold approximately 5% of a sample with 3,000 or so clones, 75% to 90% of them seen once. This clone appeared a few times. As yet, its antigen is unknown. The sequenced sample consisted of FFPE invasive lung adenocarcinoma tissue. The clonotype comes from a person aged 55-80 years with invasive lung adenocarcinoma.

The CDR3 loop is CASSREETQYF. CDR3 DNA: TGTGCCAGCAGCCGGGAAGAGACCCAGTACTTC. The rearrangement joins TRBV5-6 to TRBJ2-5, with unresolved D. The CDR3 runs to 11 residues. Germline values: CDR1 SGHDT, CDR2 YYEEEE. V lost 4 bases and J 3 bases, leaving 4 bases between the germline ends.